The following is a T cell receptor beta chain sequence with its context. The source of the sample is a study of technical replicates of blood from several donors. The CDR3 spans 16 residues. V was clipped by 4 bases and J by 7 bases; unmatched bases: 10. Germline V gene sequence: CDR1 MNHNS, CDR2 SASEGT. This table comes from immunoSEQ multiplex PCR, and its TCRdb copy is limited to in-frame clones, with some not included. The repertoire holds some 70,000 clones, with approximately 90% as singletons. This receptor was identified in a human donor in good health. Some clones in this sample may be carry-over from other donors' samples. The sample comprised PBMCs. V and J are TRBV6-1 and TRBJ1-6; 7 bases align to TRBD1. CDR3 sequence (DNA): TGTGCCAGCAGTGGCGACACCTCGGGACAGAATTCACCCCTCCACTTT. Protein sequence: CASSGDTSGQNSPLHF.